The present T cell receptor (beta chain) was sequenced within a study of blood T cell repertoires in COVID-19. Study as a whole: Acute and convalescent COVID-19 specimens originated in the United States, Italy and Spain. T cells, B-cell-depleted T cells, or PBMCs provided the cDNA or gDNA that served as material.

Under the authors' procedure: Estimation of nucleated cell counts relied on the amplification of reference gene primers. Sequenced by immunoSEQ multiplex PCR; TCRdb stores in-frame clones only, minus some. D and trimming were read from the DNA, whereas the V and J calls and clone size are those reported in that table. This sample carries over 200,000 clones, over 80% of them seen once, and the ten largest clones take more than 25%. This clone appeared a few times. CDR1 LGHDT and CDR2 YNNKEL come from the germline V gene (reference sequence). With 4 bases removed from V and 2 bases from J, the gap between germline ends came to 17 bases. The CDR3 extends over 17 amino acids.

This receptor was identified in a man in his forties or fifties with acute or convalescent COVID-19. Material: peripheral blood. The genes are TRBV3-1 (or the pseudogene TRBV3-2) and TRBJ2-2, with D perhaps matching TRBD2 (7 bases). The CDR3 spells CASSPGVLAINTGELFF. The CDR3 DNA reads TGTGCCAGCAGCCCAGGGGTACTAGCGATTAACACCGGGGAGCTGTTTTTT.